This T cell receptor beta chain appears in the sequencing data of a study of blood T cell repertoires in COVID-19. At the level of the study: COVID-19 samples collected from the United States, Italy and Spain covered acute and convalescent phases. The cDNA or gDNA used as material had been derived from T cells, B-cell-depleted T cells, or PBMCs.

Deletions cut 6 bases from V and 2 bases from J, with 26 bases between. Per germline, CDR1 MDHEN and CDR2 SYDVKM. The CDR3 consists of 18 residues. Authors' processing steps: Amplification from reference gene primers served as the basis for estimated nucleated cell counts. Data came from immunoSEQ multiplex PCR; TCRdb stores just in-frame clones and leaves some out. V and J calls and clone size are given by that table; D and trimming were obtained from the DNA. The sample has tens of thousands of clones, 80% to 85% seen once; the top ten hold 3.2%. This sequence originates from a middle-aged man with acute or convalescent COVID-19. The specimen sequenced was peripheral blood. This chain joins TRBV28 and TRBJ2-7; D ambiguous. The CDR3 DNA follows: TGTGCCAGCAGCCCCCTCGAGTCGACAATAGATTTACCCTACGAGCAGTACTTC. Its translation: CASSPLESTIDLPYEQYF.